This TCR beta chain originates from a study of PD-L1 blockade in urothelial cancer. Study-level information: Atezolizumab, begun by patients in the mid-2010s, was given at 1,200 mg intravenously every 3 weeks.

This table comes from immunoSEQ multiplex PCR, and its TCRdb copy is limited to in-frame clones, with some not included. The sample shows 65,000 to 90,000 clones, around 84% of them seen only once. Time point in this sample: pretreatment peripheral blood. Samples spanned pretreatment and treatment, with 1 to 8 time points per patient. The clonotype comes from a woman in her 70s with urothelial cancer. Specimen: PBMCs, collected around atezolizumab (anti-PD-L1) treatment.

CDR3 amino acids: CASSTSNRVRETQYF. DNA for the CDR3: TGTGCCAGCAGCACGAGTAACAGGGTTCGAGAGACCCAGTACTTC. The chain employs TRBV7-2 and TRBJ2-5; possible D gene TRBD1, 6 bases. This CDR3 is built from 15 residues. Trimming stripped 5 bases from V and 4 bases from J, with 17 bases between. Germline V gene data show CDR1 as SGHTA and CDR2 as FQGNSA.